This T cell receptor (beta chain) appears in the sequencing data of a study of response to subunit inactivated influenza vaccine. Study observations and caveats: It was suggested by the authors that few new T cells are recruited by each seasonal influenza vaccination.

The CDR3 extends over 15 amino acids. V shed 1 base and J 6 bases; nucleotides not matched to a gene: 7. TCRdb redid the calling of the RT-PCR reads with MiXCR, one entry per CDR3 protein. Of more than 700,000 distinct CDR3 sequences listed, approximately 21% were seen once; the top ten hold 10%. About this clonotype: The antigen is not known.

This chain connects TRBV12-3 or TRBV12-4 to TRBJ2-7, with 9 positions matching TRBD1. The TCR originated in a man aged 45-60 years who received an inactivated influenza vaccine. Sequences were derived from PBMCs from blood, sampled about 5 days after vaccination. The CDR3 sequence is CASSLVRGQGGEQYF. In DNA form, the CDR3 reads TGTGCCAGCAGTTTAGTTAGGGGACAGGGCGGCGAGCAGTACTTC.